This entry is about one TCR beta chain. Its specificity is not known. The sample comes from a study of shared clonotypes between healthy human individuals. Study-level points and caveats: Few donors limited the genetic and exposure-history diversity represented. Rarefaction demonstrated incomplete sorted-subset sequencing despite large depth.

CDR3 length: 14 amino acids. The V gene's germline CDR1 is SGHRS and CDR2 YFSETQ. The V end lost 4 bases, the J end lost 2 bases, and 11 bases lay between the germline ends. Only in-frame clones appear in the TCRdb table, and some are missing; sequencing was by immunoSEQ multiplex PCR. The data show 2.5 million or so clones, around 94% seen once. Sequenced input: naive CD4+ T cells sorted from blood. As to subset: CD45RA+ positively selected. The TCR was taken from a young man in good health. V usage is TRBV5-1 and J usage is TRBJ2-3; D perhaps matches TRBD2 (5 bases). The CDR3 DNA follows: TGCGCCAGCAGCGGACCCGGGAACACAGATACGCAGTATTTT. Its protein is CASSGPGNTDTQYF.